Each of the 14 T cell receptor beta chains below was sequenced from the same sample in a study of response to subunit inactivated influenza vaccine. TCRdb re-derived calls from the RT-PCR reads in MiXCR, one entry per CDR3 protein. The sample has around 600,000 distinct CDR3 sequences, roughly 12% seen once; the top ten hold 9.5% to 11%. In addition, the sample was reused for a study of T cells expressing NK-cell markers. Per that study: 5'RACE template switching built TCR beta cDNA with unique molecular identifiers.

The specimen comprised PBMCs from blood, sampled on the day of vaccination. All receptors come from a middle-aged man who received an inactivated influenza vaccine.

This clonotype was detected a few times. The CDR3 region is CASSLRVSGGGVEQFF. CDR3 sequence (DNA): TGCGCCAGCAGCTTGCGAGTGTCCGGGGGGGGAGTCGAGCAGTTCTTC. J is TRBJ2-1 and V is TRBV5-1; TRBD2 matches at 8 bases. The CDR3 consists of 16 residues. Germline V gene lookup returns CDR1 SGHRS and CDR2 YFSETQ. The junction had 13 bases not matched to a gene; V was cut back by 1 base and J by 10 bases.

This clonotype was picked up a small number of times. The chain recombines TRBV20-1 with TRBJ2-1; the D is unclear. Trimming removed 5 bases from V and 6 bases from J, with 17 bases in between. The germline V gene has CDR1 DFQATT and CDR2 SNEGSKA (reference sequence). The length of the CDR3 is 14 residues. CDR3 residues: CSAHLSYLGNEQFF. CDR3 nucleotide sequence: TGCAGTGCTCACCTATCCTACTTAGGCAATGAGCAGTTCTTC.

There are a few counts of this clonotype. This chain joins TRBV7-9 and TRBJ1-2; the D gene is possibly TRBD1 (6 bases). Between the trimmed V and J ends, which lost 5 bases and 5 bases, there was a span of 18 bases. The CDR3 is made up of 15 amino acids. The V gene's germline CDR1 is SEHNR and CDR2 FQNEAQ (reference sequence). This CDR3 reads CASSLPLGGGYGYTF. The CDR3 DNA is TGTGCCAGCAGCCTACCCCTGGGGGGCGGGTATGGCTACACCTTC.

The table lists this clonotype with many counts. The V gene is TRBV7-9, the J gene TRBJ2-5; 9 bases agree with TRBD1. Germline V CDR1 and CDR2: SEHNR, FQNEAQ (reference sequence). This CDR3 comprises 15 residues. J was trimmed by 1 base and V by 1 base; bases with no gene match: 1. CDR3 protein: CASSLGDRAQETQYF. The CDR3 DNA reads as TGTGCCAGCAGCTTAGGGGACAGGGCCCAAGAGACCCAGTACTTC.

The CDR3 region is CSGYRADTGELFF. CDR3 DNA: TGCAGCGGATACAGGGCTGACACCGGGGAGCTGTTTTTT. The rearrangement joins TRBV29-1 to TRBJ2-2; tentative D call: TRBD1 (6 bases). The V gene lost 7 bases and the J gene lost 3 bases, with 12 bases spanning the gap. This CDR3 spans 13 amino acids. The germline gives CDR1 SQVTM, CDR2 ANQGSEA.

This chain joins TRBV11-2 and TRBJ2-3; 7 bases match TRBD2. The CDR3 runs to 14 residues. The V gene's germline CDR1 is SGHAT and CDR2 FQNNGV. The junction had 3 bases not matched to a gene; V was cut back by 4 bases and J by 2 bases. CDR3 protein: CASSSRDYTDTQYF. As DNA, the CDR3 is TGTGCCAGCAGCTCCCGGGACTACACAGATACGCAGTATTTT.

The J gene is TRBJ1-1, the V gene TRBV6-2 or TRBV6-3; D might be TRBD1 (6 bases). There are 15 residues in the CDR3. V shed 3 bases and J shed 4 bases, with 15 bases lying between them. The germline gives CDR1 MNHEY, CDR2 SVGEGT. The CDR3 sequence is CASSYRGAASTEAFF. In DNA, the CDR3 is TGTGCCAGCAGTTATCGGGGGGCGGCGAGCACTGAAGCTTTCTTT.

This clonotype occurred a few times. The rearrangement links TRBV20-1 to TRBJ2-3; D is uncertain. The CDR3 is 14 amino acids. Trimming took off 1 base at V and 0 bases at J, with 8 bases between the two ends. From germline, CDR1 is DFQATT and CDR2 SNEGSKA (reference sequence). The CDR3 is CSARGVGSTDTQYF. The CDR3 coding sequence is TGCAGTGCTAGAGGAGTCGGAAGCACAGATACGCAGTATTTT.

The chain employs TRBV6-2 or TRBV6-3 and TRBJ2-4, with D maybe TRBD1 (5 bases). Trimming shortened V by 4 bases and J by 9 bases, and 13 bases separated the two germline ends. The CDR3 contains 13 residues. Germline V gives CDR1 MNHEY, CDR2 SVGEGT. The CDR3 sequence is CASSLDNLGIQYF. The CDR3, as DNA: TGTGCCAGCAGTTTGGACAACCTGGGCATTCAGTACTTC.

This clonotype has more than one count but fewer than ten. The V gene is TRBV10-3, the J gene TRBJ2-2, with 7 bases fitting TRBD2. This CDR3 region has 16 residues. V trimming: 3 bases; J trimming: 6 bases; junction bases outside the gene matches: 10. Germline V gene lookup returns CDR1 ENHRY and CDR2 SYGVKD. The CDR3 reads CAISERAGISPGELFF. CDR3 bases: TGTGCCATCAGTGAAAGAGCGGGGATCAGTCCCGGGGAGCTGTTTTTT.

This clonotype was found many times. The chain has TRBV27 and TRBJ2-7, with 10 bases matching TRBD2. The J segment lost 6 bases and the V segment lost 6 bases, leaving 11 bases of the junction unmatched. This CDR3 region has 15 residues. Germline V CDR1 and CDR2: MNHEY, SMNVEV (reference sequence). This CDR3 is CASSGTAGGRVEQYF. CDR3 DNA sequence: TGTGCCAGCAGCGGCACAGCGGGAGGGCGAGTCGAGCAGTACTTC.

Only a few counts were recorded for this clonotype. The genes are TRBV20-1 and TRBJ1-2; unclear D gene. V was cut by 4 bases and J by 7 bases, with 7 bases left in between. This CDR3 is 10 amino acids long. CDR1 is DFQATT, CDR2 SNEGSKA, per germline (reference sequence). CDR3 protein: CSATGLGYTF. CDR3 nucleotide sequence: TGCAGTGCTACTGGTCTTGGCTACACCTTC.

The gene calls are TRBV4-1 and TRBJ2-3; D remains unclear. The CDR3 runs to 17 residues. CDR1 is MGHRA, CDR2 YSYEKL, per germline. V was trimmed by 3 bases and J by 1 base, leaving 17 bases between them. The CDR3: CASSHIFGGWGTDTQYF. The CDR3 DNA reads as TGCGCCAGCAGCCATATCTTCGGTGGTTGGGGCACAGATACGCAGTATTTT.

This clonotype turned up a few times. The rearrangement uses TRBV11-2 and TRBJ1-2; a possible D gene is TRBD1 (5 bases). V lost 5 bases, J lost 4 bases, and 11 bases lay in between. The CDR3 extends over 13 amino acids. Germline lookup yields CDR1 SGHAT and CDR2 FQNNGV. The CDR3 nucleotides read TGTGCCAGCAGCAAAAGACAGACCTATGGCTACACCTTC. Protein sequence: CASSKRQTYGYTF.